The 6 T cell receptor beta chains given below trace back to one sample, sequenced in a study of intratumoral heterogeneity in liver cancer. Each tumour sample represents a distinct, spatially separated region of the hepatocellular carcinoma nodule. Repertoires were generated with immunoSEQ multiplex PCR, while TCRdb's copy carries only in-frame clones and drops some. Here the sample spans thousands of clones, 40% to 55% being singletons. The source material was tumor tissue, sampled before any cancer treatment. These TCRs come from an older man with hepatocellular carcinoma.

This clone was found a few times. V usage is TRBV27 and J usage is TRBJ2-2, with TRBD1 identical over 7 bases. V dropped 6 bases and J dropped 1; count of bases not matched to a gene: 8. The CDR3 sequence is 16 residues long. Germline assignment: CDR1 MNHEY and CDR2 SMNVEV (reference sequence). As DNA, the CDR3 is TGTGCCAGCAGATCCCCCGGGACAGTGAACACCGGGGAGCTGTTTTTT. Protein sequence: CASRSPGTVNTGELFF.

The chain couples TRBV28 to TRBJ1-5; TRBD1 agrees at 11 bases. CDR1 MDHEN and CDR2 SYDVKM come from the germline V gene. V was clipped by 8 bases and J by 7 bases; unmatched bases: 10. The CDR3 loop spans 15 amino acids. Here the CDR3 reads CASRRPGQGVQPQHF. Here the CDR3 DNA reads TGTGCCAGCCGCCGTCCGGGACAGGGGGTACAGCCCCAGCATTTT.

The chain employs TRBV9 and TRBJ2-1, with D unresolved. This CDR3 is built from 13 residues. V gave up 0 bases and J gave up 6 bases, with 7 bases separating them. Germline V gene sequence: CDR1 SGDLS, CDR2 YYNGEE. The CDR3, as DNA: TGTGCCAGCAGCGTAGAACGAAGCAATGAGCAGTTCTTC. It yields the protein CASSVERSNEQFF. Full variable domain (rest looked up from reference TRBV9 and TRBJ2-1): DSGVTQTPKHLITATGQRVTLRCSPRSGDLSVYWYQQSLDQGLQFLIQYYNGEERAKGNILERFSAQQFPDLHSELNLSSLELGDSALYFCASSVERSNEQFFGPGTRLTVL.

The chain is built from TRBV6-6 and TRBJ1-4; D unclear. The V end lost 1 base, the J end lost 7 bases, and 7 bases lay between the germline ends. Germline V lookup: CDR1 MNHNY, CDR2 SVGAGI (reference sequence). The CDR3 length is 13 residues. The CDR3 sequence is CASSYWPAEKLFF. The CDR3 DNA reads TGTGCCAGCAGTTACTGGCCCGCTGAAAAACTGTTTTTT.

This chain connects TRBV5-4 to TRBJ1-6; possibly TRBD1 for D (5 bases). The V gene lost 0 bases and the J gene lost 7 bases, with 11 bases spanning the gap. The length of the CDR3 is 15 residues. Germline-derived CDR1 and CDR2 are SGHNT and YYREEE (reference sequence). The CDR3 coding sequence is TGTGCCAGCAGCTTGGCGTGGGGGTTAAATTCACCCCTCCACTTT. Translated: CASSLAWGLNSPLHF.

This clone is termed medium-sized. The chain joins TRBV7-2 to TRBJ1-5; D is unclear. Per germline, CDR1 SGHTA and CDR2 FQGNSA. The CDR3 runs to 18 residues. Trimming stripped 1 base from V and 6 bases from J, with 22 bases between. The CDR3 coding sequence is TGTGCCAGCAGCTTAGTTGCGTCCCCAGTAGGGTGGATTCAGCCCCAGCATTTT. Translating gives CASSLVASPVGWIQPQHF.